Below are 20 T cell receptor beta chains sequenced from a single sample in a study of blood T cell repertoires in COVID-19 (dated by TCRdb to the early 2020s). Libraries were constructed by the immunoSEQ multiplex PCR assay. Drawn from immuneACCESS, this table holds only the in-frame rearrangements with V and J called that TCRdb kept. Clones are partly lost; checked studies trace under half to an unresolved V gene and leave the rest unexplained. The sample table records 150,000 to 200,000 clones; under 85% of these occur just once. Of the sample, 15% to 20% falls within the top ten clones. The sequenced sample was peripheral blood. The origin of the receptors is a man aged 60-69 years with active or convalescent COVID-19.

V is TRBV5-1 and J is TRBJ1-1; D might be TRBD1 (5 bases). The CDR3 spans 14 residues. V lost 2 bases, J lost 3 bases, and 11 bases lay in between. The V gene's germline CDR1 is SGHRS and CDR2 YFSETQ. The CDR3 is CASSFSGGDTEAFF. The CDR3 DNA reads TGCGCCAGCAGCTTTTCGGGGGGTGACACTGAAGCTTTCTTT.

Note on this clone: The junction departs from the called germline gene at one end, perhaps through a read error. The chain carries TRBV18 and TRBJ2-1, with D perhaps TRBD2 (5 bases). The CDR3 consists of 13 residues. Germline values: CDR1 KGHSH, CDR2 LQKENI. CDR3: CASSPTRESWGVF. CDR3 sequence (DNA): TGTGCCAGCTCACCAACGCGAGAGTCATGGGGAGTCTTC.

The chain employs TRBV7-2 and TRBJ2-7, with unresolved D. The germline CDR1 and CDR2 sequences are SGHTA and FQGNSA. The CDR3 runs to 13 residues. The V gene lost 0 bases and the J gene lost 5 bases, with 8 bases spanning the gap. The CDR3 spells CASSLALPHEQYF. The CDR3 coding sequence is TGTGCCAGCAGCTTAGCTCTACCCCACGAGCAGTACTTC.

The chain is built from TRBV10-3 and TRBJ2-3; 10 positions match TRBD2. The CDR3 extends over 14 amino acids. Germline-derived CDR1 and CDR2 are ENHRY and SYGVKD. J gave up 2 bases and V 8 bases, and 4 bases lay outside the gene matches. The CDR3 bases are TGTGCCATCGGGGGGACTAGCGCCACAGATACGCAGTATTTT. Encoded protein: CAIGGTSATDTQYF.

The rearrangement links TRBV7-7 to TRBJ1-5, with D uncertain. Trimming took 5 bases from V and 7 from J, leaving 12 bases between them. The germline gives CDR1 SSHAT, CDR2 FNYEAQ (reference sequence). This CDR3 is built from 13 residues. Here the CDR3 reads CASSPGMGQPQHF. CDR3 sequence (DNA): TGTGCCAGCAGCCCCGGGATGGGCCAGCCCCAGCATTTT.

CDR3 region: CASSKSRGLGEQYF. The CDR3 DNA sequence: TGTGCCAGCAGCAAGTCCAGGGGGCTTGGAGAGCAGTACTTC. This sequence joins TRBV11-3 and TRBJ2-7, with 8 bases lining up with TRBD1. The CDR3 is made up of 14 amino acids. Unmatched junction bases numbered 10, after V lost 5 bases and J lost 7 bases. Germline assignment: CDR1 SGHNT and CDR2 YENEEA.

V usage is TRBV15 and J usage is TRBJ1-4; possibly TRBD1 for D (6 bases). The CDR3 extends over 16 amino acids. The germline V gene encodes CDR1 LNHNV and CDR2 YYDKDF (reference sequence). V was trimmed by 1 base and J by 0 bases, leaving 9 bases between them. Here the CDR3 reads CATSRGTVATNEKLFF. The CDR3, as DNA: TGTGCCACCAGCAGAGGGACAGTAGCAACTAATGAAAAACTGTTTTTT.

This sequence joins TRBV6-5 and TRBJ2-5; 11 bases agree with TRBD2. Per germline, CDR1 MNHEY and CDR2 SVGAGI. Trimming removed 2 bases from V and 8 bases from J; junction bases left unmatched: 1. This CDR3 is 13 amino acids long. Written as DNA, the CDR3 is TGTGCCAGCAGTTACACTAGCGGGAGAACCCAGTACTTC. It codes for CASSYTSGRTQYF.

This sequence joins TRBV27 and TRBJ1-2; unclear D gene. The germline V gene encodes CDR1 MNHEY and CDR2 SMNVEV (reference sequence). The CDR3 consists of 15 residues. The V gene lost 5 bases and the J gene lost 2 bases, with 15 bases spanning the gap. CDR3 in DNA: TGTGCCAGCAGTCCGCTAGGTCCGAGGAACTATGGCTACACCTTC. This codes for CASSPLGPRNYGYTF.

This clone was counted between two and nine times. The chain links TRBV29-1 to TRBJ2-5; perhaps TRBD1 as D (5 bases). V shed 6 bases and J shed 2 bases, with 13 bases lying between them. There are 13 residues in the CDR3. The germline V gene has CDR1 SQVTM and CDR2 ANQGSEA. Written as DNA, the CDR3 is TGCAGCGTCAGTACAGGCGGTCAAGAGACCCAGTACTTC. This encodes CSVSTGGQETQYF.

This clone was seen a handful of times. The chain employs TRBV25-1 and TRBJ2-5; 8 bases fit TRBD1. With 5 bases clipped from V and 7 bases from J, the junction kept 12 bases outside the gene matches. The V gene's germline CDR1 is MGHDK and CDR2 SYGVNS. The CDR3 runs 15 residues. The CDR3 protein is CASSRQGTYGGTQYF. The DNA for the CDR3 is TGTGCCAGCAGTCGACAGGGGACGTACGGCGGGACCCAGTACTTC.

This clone was seen a handful of times. V is TRBV10-3 and J is TRBJ1-2; D is uncertain. This CDR3 is 12 amino acids long. CDR1 is ENHRY, CDR2 SYGVKD, per germline. The V and J ends lost 2 bases and 6 bases respectively, with 7 bases between them. DNA for the CDR3: TGTGCCATCAGTGAGGGAGACGATGGCTACACCTTC. This codes for CAISEGDDGYTF.

V gene TRBV24-1 combines with J gene TRBJ1-4; D is uncertain. The germline V gene encodes CDR1 KGHDR and CDR2 SFDVKD. The length of the CDR3 is 14 residues. Trimming stripped 10 bases from V and 5 bases from J, with 16 bases between. The CDR3 DNA sequence: TGTGCCACTTACTACACAAAAGAGAATGAAAAACTGTTTTTT. It is translated as CATYYTKENEKLFF.

This rearrangement joins TRBV28 to TRBJ2-3; D perhaps matches TRBD2 (6 bases). Trimming cost V 6 bases and J 0 bases, with 25 bases left between them. Per germline, CDR1 MDHEN and CDR2 SYDVKM. The CDR3 is 19 amino acids. CDR3 region: CASSSYLLRRAGSTDTQYF. CDR3 sequence (DNA): TGTGCCAGCAGCTCGTACCTTCTGAGACGAGCGGGTAGCACAGATACGCAGTATTTT. The variable domain in full, completed from reference TRBV28 and TRBJ2-3, reads DVKVTQSSRYLVKRTGEKVFLECVQDMDHENMFWYRQDPGLGLRLIYFSYDVKMKEKGDIPEGYSVSREKKERFSLILESASTNQTSMYLCASSSYLLRRAGSTDTQYFGPGTRLTVL.

This chain joins TRBV15 and TRBJ1-6; 8 bases agree with TRBD1. CDR1 is LNHNV and CDR2 is YYDKDF in the germline V gene (reference sequence). Germline trimming cut 5 bases from V and 3 bases from J; bases unmatched to any gene: 6. CDR3 length: 16 residues. CDR3 sequence (DNA): TGTGCCACCAGCCCCCAGGGACAGGACTATAATTCACCCCTCCACTTT. It yields the protein CATSPQGQDYNSPLHF.

The genes are TRBV18 and TRBJ2-5; D uncertain. From germline, CDR1 is KGHSH and CDR2 LQKENI. The CDR3 spans 12 residues. V dropped 3 bases and J dropped 5 bases, with 7 bases sitting between them. In DNA, the CDR3 is TGTGCCAGCTCACCTGGCCAGGAGACCCAGTACTTC. Translation: CASSPGQETQYF.

This clone was found once. The chain links TRBV25-1 to TRBJ2-1; 12 bases are a match to TRBD2. Germline V gene sequence: CDR1 MGHDK, CDR2 SYGVNS. This CDR3 is built from 16 residues. V gave up 3 bases and J gave up 1 base; unmatched junction bases: 1. CDR3 bases: TGTGCCAGCAGTGATACTAGCGGGAGGTCCTACAATGAGCAGTTCTTC. Its protein product is CASSDTSGRSYNEQFF. Complete variable domain (other parts from reference TRBV25-1 and TRBJ2-1): EADIYQTPRYLVIGTGKKITLECSQTMGHDKMYWYQQDPGMELHLIHYSYGVNSTEKGDLSSESTVSRIRTEHFPLTLESARPSHTSQYLCASSDTSGRSYNEQFFGPGTRLTVL.

This chain connects TRBV10-3 to TRBJ2-3, with D possibly being TRBD1 (5 bases). Germline CDR1 reads ENHRY; CDR2 reads SYGVKD. The CDR3 has 15 residues. V dropped 0 bases and J dropped 5 bases, with 12 bases sitting between them. CDR3: CAISESVRGGDTQYF. CDR3 coding DNA: TGTGCCATCAGTGAGTCGGTTAGGGGTGGAGATACGCAGTATTTT.

This chain uses TRBV25-1 with TRBJ2-7; D not resolved. The germline V gene encodes CDR1 MGHDK and CDR2 SYGVNS. The CDR3 extends over 13 amino acids. V was clipped by 3 bases and J by 3 bases, with 9 bases between them. CDR3 sequence (DNA): TGTGCCAGCAGTGACCCCCCAGACTACGAGCAGTACTTC. Encoded protein: CASSDPPDYEQYF.

The rearrangement joins TRBV29-1 to TRBJ2-5; 10 nucleotides agree with TRBD2. The trim removed 1 base at V and 3 bases at J, leaving 5 bases unmatched. CDR1 SQVTM and CDR2 ANQGSEA come from the germline V gene. The CDR3 contains 15 residues. The CDR3: CSVEVLAGVEETQYF. CDR3 DNA: TGCAGCGTTGAAGTGCTAGCGGGAGTAGAAGAGACCCAGTACTTC.